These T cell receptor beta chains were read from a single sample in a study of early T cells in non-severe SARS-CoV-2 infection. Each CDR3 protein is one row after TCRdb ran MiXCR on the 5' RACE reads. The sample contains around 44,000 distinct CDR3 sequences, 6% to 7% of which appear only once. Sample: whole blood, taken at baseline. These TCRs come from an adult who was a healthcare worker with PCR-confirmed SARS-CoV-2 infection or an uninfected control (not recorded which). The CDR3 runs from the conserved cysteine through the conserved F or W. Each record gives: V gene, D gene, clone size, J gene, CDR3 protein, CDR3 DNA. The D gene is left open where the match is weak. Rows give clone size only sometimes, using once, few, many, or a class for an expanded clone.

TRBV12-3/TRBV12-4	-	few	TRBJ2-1	CASSLSPGNEQFF	TGTGCCAGCAGCCTATCACCCGGCAATGAGCAGTTCTTC
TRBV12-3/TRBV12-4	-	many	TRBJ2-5	CASNSLGGETQYF	TGTGCCAGCAATTCCCTGGGTGGAGAGACCCAGTACTTC
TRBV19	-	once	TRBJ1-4	CATGRRLANEKLFF	TGTGCCACCGGCAGACGGCTCGCTAATGAAAAACTGTTTTTT
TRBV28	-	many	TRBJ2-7	CASSSPRTWMGGQYF	TGTGCCAGCAGTTCCCCCCGGACCTGGATGGGTGGGCAGTACTTC
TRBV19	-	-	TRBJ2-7	CASSIIHSAYEQYF	TGTGCCAGTAGTATAATACATTCAGCATACGAGCAGTACTTC
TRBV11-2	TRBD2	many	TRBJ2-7	CASSLDPGLSEQYF	TGTGCCAGCAGCTTGGACCCGGGACTAAGCGAGCAGTACTTC
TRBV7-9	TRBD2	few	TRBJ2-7	CASSSGLFYEQYF	TGTGCCAGCAGCTCGGGACTATTTTACGAGCAGTACTTC
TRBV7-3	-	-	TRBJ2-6	CASSLGSPSGANVLTF	TGTGCCAGCAGCTTAGGGTCACCCTCTGGGGCCAACGTCCTGACTTTC
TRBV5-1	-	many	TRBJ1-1	CASSLGPLNTGAFF	TGCGCCAGCAGCTTGGGACCGCTGAACACTGGAGCTTTCTTT
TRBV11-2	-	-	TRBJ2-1	CASSSSVGNEQFF	TGTGCCAGCAGCTCTAGCGTCGGAAATGAGCAGTTCTTC
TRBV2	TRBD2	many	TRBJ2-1	CASRAGSEQFF	TGTGCCAGCAGAGCGGGGAGTGAGCAGTTCTTC
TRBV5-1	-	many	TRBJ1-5	CASSPSPNSNSNQPQHF	TGCGCCAGCAGCCCGAGCCCCAACAGTAATAGCAATCAGCCCCAGCATTTT
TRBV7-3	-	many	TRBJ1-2	CASSLGGTRGYTF	TGTGCCAGCAGCTTGGGAGGGACCCGTGGCTACACCTTC
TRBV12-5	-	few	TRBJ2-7	CASGLVPDRLRSSYEQYF	TGTGCTAGTGGTTTGGTACCGGACCGGTTGAGGAGCTCCTACGAGCAGTACTTC
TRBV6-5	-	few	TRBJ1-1	CASSQRGNSANTEVFF	TGTGCCAGCAGTCAGCGGGGGAATTCGGCGAACACTGAAGTTTTCTTT
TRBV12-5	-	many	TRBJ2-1	CASGTHYNEQFF	TGTGCTAGTGGTACCCACTACAATGAGCAGTTCTTC
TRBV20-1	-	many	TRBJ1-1	CSATRPTNTEAFF	TGCAGTGCTACGAGACCAACGAACACTGAAGCTTTCTTT
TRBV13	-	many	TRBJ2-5	CASSPNQETQYF	TGTGCCAGCAGCCCTAACCAAGAGACCCAGTACTTC
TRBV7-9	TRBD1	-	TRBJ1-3	CASSSTGQGAGNTIYF	TGTGCCAGCAGCTCCACGGGACAGGGGGCTGGAAACACCATATATTTT
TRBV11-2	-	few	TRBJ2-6	CASSPSGGSSGANVLTF	TGTGCCAGCAGCCCATCTGGGGGATCCTCTGGGGCCAACGTCCTGACTTTC
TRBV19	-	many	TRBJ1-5	CASSIWGFNSNQPQHF	TGTGCCAGTAGTATATGGGGGTTCAATAGCAATCAGCCCCAGCATTTT
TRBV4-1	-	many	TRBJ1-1	CASSQELGGGFTEAFF	TGCGCCAGCAGCCAAGAACTAGGGGGAGGATTCACTGAAGCTTTCTTT
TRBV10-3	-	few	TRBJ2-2	CAIKAQGQGGELFF	TGTGCCATCAAGGCCCAGGGGCAAGGCGGGGAGCTGTTTTTT
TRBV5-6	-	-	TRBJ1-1	CASSPPWAGTEAFF	TGTGCCAGCAGCCCACCTTGGGCGGGGACTGAAGCTTTCTTT
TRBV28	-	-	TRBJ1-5	CASSLVPSNQPQHF	TGTGCCAGCAGTTTGGTTCCCTCAAATCAGCCCCAGCATTTT
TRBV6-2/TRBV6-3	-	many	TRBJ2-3	CASSISDTQYF	TGTGCCAGCAGTATCAGCGATACGCAGTATTTT
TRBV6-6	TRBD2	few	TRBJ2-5	CASSTGAGSKETQYF	TGTGCCAGCAGTACCGGAGCGGGGTCTAAAGAGACCCAGTACTTC
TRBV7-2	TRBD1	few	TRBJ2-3	CANRGQTDTQYF	TGTGCCAACAGGGGGCAAACAGATACGCAGTATTTT
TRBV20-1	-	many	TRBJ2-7	CSASGPTGTLGEQYF	TGCAGTGCTAGCGGCCCGACAGGTACTTTGGGGGAGCAGTACTTC
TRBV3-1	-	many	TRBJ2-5	CASSGGGRETQYF	TGTGCCAGCAGCGGTGGGGGCCGAGAGACCCAGTACTTC
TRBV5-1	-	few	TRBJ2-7	CASSLNYPYEQYF	TGCGCCAGCAGCTTGAACTACCCCTACGAGCAGTACTTC
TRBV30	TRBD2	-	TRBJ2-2	CASTGTISGELFF	TGTGCCTCCACCGGGACTATCTCCGGGGAGCTGTTTTTT
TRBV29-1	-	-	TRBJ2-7	CSVDLGPPYEQYF	TGCAGCGTTGATCTAGGTCCACCCTACGAGCAGTACTTC
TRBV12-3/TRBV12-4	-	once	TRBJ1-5	CASSLDFTQPQHF	TGTGCCAGCAGTTTAGACTTTACGCAGCCCCAGCATTTT
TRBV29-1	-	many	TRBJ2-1	CSVRQVNEQFF	TGCAGCGTCCGGCAGGTCAATGAGCAGTTCTTC
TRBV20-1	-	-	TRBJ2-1	CSARDLPEQFF	TGCAGTGCTAGAGATTTACCTGAGCAGTTCTTC
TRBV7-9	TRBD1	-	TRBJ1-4	CASSADRGDEKLFF	TGTGCCAGCAGCGCAGACAGGGGGGATGAAAAACTGTTTTTT
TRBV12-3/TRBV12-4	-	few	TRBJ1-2	CASSLSDYGYTF	TGTGCCAGCAGTTTGTCAGACTATGGCTACACCTTC
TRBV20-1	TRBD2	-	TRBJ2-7	CSARGHPTSGGYEQYF	TGCAGTGCTAGAGGGCACCCTACTAGCGGGGGTTACGAGCAGTACTTC
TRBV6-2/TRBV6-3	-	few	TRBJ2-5	CASSSLQETQYF	TGTGCCAGCAGCTCCCTCCAAGAGACCCAGTACTTC
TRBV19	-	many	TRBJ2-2	CASSMRTPNTGELFF	TGTGCCAGTAGTATGAGAACCCCGAACACCGGGGAGCTGTTTTTT
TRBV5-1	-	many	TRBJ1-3	CASSLGKGSNSGNTIYF	TGCGCCAGCAGCTTGGGAAAAGGAAGCAACTCTGGAAACACCATATATTTT
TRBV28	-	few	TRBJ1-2	CASLPPGNYGYTF	TGTGCCAGCCTCCCGCCGGGGAACTATGGCTACACCTTC
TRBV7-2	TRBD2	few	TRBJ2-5	CASSLGTSGRAKGETQYF	TGTGCCAGCAGCCTCGGGACTAGCGGGAGGGCGAAGGGAGAGACCCAGTACTTC
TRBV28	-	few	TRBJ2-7	CATIDGSSYEQYF	TGTGCCACCATCGACGGGTCGAGTTACGAGCAGTACTTC
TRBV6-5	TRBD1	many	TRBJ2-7	CASSYFPRQGYEQYF	TGTGCCAGCAGTTACTTCCCCCGACAGGGCTACGAGCAGTACTTC
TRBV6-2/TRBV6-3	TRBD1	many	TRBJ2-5	CASRSGTGGPRETQYF	TGTGCCAGCAGATCCGGGACAGGGGGCCCTAGAGAGACCCAGTACTTC
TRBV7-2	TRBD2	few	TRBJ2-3	CASSFREGEDTQYF	TGTGCCAGCAGCTTTAGGGAGGGTGAAGATACGCAGTATTTT
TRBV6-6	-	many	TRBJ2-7	CASSYSFSVITRSSYEQYF	TGTGCCAGCAGTTACTCGTTTAGCGTGATAACCAGAAGCTCCTACGAGCAGTACTTC
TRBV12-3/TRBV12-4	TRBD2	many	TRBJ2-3	CASSLGAGLDTQYF	TGTGCCAGCAGTTTAGGAGCGGGACTCGATACGCAGTATTTT
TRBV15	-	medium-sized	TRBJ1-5	CATSVQPGETQHF	TGTGCCACCAGCGTCCAACCTGGCGAGACCCAGCATTTT
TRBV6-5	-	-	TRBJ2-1	CASTPGTGTTQFF	TGTGCCAGCACCCCAGGAACCGGGACGACTCAGTTCTTC
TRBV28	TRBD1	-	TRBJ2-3	CASSVTGGEVTDTQYF	TGTGCCAGCAGTGTGACAGGGGGCGAAGTGACAGATACGCAGTATTTT
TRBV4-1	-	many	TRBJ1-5	CASRRFFWEGNQPQHF	TGCGCCAGCAGAAGATTCTTTTGGGAAGGAAATCAGCCCCAGCATTTT
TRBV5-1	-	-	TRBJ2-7	CASSLGTGGPTPYEQYF	TGCGCCAGCAGCTTGGGGACGGGCGGGCCAACTCCCTACGAGCAGTACTTC
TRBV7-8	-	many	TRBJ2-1	CASSLARRPSSYNEQFF	TGTGCCAGCAGCTTAGCGCGGCGCCCGAGCTCCTACAATGAGCAGTTCTTC
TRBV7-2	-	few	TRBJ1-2	CASSPQQSNYGYTF	TGTGCCAGCAGCCCCCAACAGAGTAACTATGGCTACACCTTC
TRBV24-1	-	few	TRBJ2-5	CATSDSGVEETQYF	TGTGCCACCAGTGATTCCGGAGTCGAAGAGACCCAGTACTTC